This TCR beta chain is drawn from a study of OX40 agonist ivuxolimab in advanced cancers. Clones were read by immunoSEQ multiplex PCR, and TCRdb kept only the in-frame ones, dropping some. This table holds about 68,000 clones, 65% to 90% found once. J gave up 12 bases and V 9 bases, and 16 bases lay outside the gene matches. Looked up from germline, CDR1 is LNHDA and CDR2 is SQIVND (reference sequence). The CDR3 loop spans 14 amino acids. This TCR came from an adult with an advanced solid tumor such as melanoma, head and neck, liver or kidney cancer. The chain employs TRBV19 and TRBJ2-1; TRBD1 matches at 8 bases. Here the sequenced sample was CD4+ or CD8+ T cells sorted from blood, taken in a trial of the OX40 agonist ivuxolimab. The CDR3 loop is CARSDRDNELGQFF. The CDR3 DNA sequence: TGTGCCAGATCGGACAGGGACAATGAGTTGGGGCAGTTCTTC.